What follows is one TCR beta chain and its context. Its antigen is still unknown. This sample was included in a study of cytomegalovirus exposure and HLA in healthy donors. At the level of the study: A prior study identified over 100 million unique TCR beta sequences from 150 million to 200 million T cells.

PCR amplification relied on 60 Vbeta primers (plus 13 Jbeta primers). Generated by immunoSEQ multiplex PCR, the TCRdb table keeps only in-frame clones and is missing some. The sample lists more than 140,000 clones; roughly four fifths were seen once. Trimming cost V 8 bases and J 6 bases; bases outside gene matches: 4. The CDR3 sequence is 12 residues long. Study-wide points: Information on immune exposure was restricted to one variable (CMV serostatus). In a later analysis, donors in an Asian-associated ancestry cluster reportedly had fewer N-insertions in productive TCRs than the cohort mean. Per a prior analysis, the majority of TCR beta V segments were productive roughly 87% or roughly 30% of the time.

The source is a female donor in good health and CMV-seronegative. The chain joins TRBV23-1 to TRBJ1-1; TRBD1 matches 9 bases. TRBV23-1 is known as an ORF, though its function is uncertain. Sequences were obtained from PBMCs. The CDR3, as DNA: TGCGCCAGCTTCGACAGGGGGGCTGAAGCTTTCTTT. Translating it yields CASFDRGAEAFF.